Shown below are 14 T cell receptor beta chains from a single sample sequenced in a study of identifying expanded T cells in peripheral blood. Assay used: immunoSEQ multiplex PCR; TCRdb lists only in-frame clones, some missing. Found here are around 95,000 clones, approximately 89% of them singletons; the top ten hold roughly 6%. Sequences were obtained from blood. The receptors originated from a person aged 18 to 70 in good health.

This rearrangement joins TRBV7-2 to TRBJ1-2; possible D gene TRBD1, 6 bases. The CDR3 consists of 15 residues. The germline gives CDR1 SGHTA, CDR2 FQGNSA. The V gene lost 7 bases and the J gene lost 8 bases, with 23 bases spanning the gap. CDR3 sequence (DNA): TGTGCCAGCACCCCGGGGGCAGGCCCGTTTAGGGGCTACACCTTC. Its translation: CASTPGAGPFRGYTF. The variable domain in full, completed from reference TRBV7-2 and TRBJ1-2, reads GAGVSQSPSNKVTEKGKDVELRCDPISGHTALYWYRQSLGQGLEFLIYFQGNSAPDKSGLPSDRFSAERTGGSVSTLTIQRTQQEDSAVYLCASTPGAGPFRGYTFGSGTRLTVV.

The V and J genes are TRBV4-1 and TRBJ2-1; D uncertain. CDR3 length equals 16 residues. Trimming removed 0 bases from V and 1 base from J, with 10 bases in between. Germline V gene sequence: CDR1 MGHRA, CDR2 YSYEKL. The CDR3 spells CASSQDSLGSYNEQFF. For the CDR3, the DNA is TGCGCCAGCAGCCAAGATAGTTTGGGTTCCTACAATGAGCAGTTCTTC.

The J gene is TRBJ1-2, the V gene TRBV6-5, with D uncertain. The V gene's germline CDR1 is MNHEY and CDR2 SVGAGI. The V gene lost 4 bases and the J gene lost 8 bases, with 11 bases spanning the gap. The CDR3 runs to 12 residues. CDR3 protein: CASSSLGNGYTF. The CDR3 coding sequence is TGTGCCAGCAGTTCATTGGGGAACGGCTACACCTTC.

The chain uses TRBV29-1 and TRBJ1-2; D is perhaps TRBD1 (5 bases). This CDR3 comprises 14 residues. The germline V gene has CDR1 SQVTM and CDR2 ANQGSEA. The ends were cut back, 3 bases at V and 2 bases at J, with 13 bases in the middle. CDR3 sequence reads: CSVDWQGENYGYTF. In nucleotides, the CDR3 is TGCAGCGTTGACTGGCAGGGTGAAAACTATGGCTACACCTTC.

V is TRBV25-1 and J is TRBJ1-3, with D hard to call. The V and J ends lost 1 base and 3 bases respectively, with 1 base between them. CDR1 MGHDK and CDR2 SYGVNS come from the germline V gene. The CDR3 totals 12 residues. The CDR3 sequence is CASSEFGNTIYF. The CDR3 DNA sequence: TGTGCCAGCAGTGAATTTGGAAACACCATATATTTT. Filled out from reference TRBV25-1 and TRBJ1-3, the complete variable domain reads EADIYQTPRYLVIGTGKKITLECSQTMGHDKMYWYQQDPGMELHLIHYSYGVNSTEKGDLSSESTVSRIRTEHFPLTLESARPSHTSQYLCASSEFGNTIYFGEGSWLTVV.

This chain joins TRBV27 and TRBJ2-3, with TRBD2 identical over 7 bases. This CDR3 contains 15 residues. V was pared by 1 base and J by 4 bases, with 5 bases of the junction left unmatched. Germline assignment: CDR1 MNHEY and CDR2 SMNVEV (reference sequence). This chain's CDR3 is CASSLLGREADTQYF. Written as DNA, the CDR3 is TGTGCCAGCAGTTTATTGGGGAGGGAGGCAGATACGCAGTATTTT.

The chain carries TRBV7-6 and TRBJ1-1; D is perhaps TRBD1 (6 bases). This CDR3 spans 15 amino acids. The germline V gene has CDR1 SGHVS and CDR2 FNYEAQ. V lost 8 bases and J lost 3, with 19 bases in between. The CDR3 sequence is CASQRWGAWDTEAFF. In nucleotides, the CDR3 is TGTGCCAGCCAACGGTGGGGGGCTTGGGACACTGAAGCTTTCTTT.

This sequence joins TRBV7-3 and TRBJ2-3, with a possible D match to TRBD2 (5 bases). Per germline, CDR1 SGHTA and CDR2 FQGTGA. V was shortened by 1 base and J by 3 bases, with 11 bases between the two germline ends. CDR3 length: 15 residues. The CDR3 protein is CASSLSRGPTDTQYF. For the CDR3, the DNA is TGTGCCAGCAGCTTAAGTCGGGGTCCGACAGATACGCAGTATTTT.

The CDR3 bases are TGTGCCTGGAGTGCGACGAAGGGTGGCTACACCTTC. Protein: CAWSATKGGYTF. The V gene is TRBV30, the J gene TRBJ1-2; D gene ambiguous. The CDR3 runs 12 residues. CDR1 is GTSNPN, CDR2 SVGIG, per germline (reference sequence). V lost 1 base, J lost 7 bases, and 10 bases lay in between.

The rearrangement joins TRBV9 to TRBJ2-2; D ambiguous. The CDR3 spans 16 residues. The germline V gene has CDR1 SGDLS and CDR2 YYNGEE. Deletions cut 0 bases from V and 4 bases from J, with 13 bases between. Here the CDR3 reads CASSVDGLVGTGELFF. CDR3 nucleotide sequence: TGTGCCAGCAGCGTAGATGGTCTAGTGGGCACCGGGGAGCTGTTTTTT.

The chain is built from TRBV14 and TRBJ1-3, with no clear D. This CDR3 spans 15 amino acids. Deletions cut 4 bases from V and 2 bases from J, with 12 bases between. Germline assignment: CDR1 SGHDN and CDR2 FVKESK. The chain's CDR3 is CASSPKAQTGNTIYF. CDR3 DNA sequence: TGTGCCAGCAGCCCGAAGGCGCAGACTGGAAACACCATATATTTT.

The CDR3: CASSLMDRPYNEQFF. In DNA, the CDR3 is TGTGCCAGCAGCTTAATGGACAGGCCCTACAATGAGCAGTTCTTC. V is TRBV7-3 and J is TRBJ2-1, with 7 positions matching TRBD1. Germline V gene data show CDR1 as SGHTA and CDR2 as FQGTGA. Trimming cost V 1 base and J 2 bases; bases outside gene matches: 2. The CDR3 length is 15 residues.

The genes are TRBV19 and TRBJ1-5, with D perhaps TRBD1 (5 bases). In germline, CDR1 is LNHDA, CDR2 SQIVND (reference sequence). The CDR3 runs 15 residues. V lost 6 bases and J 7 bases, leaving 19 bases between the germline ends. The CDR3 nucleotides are TGTGCCAGTAGCCCGGGGACGGAGACACGGCAGCCCCAGCATTTT. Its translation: CASSPGTETRQPQHF.

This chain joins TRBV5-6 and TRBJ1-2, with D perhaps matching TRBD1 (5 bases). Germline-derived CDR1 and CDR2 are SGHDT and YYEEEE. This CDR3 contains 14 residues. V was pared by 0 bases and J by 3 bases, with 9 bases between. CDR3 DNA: TGTGCCAGCAGCTTGGACAGGTGGGACTATGGCTACACCTTC. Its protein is CASSLDRWDYGYTF.